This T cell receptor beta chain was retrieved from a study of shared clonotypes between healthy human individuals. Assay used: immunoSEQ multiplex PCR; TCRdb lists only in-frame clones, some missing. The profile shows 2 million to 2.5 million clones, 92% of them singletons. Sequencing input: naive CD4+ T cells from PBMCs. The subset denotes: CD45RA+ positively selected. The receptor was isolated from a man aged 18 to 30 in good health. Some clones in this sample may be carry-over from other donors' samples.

Written as DNA, the CDR3 is TGTGCCAGCAGCACACAGGGTGCCAACTATGGCTACACCTTC. Protein sequence: CASSTQGANYGYTF. This chain links TRBV2 with TRBJ1-2; a weak D match, TRBD1 (6 bases). The ends were cut back, 6 bases at V and 2 bases at J, with 13 bases in the middle. This CDR3 is 14 amino acids long. In germline, CDR1 is SNHLY, CDR2 FYNNEI.